The present T cell receptor beta chain was sequenced within a study of T cells after yellow fever vaccination. Points from the study as a whole: Weaker, the secondary response peaked sooner, at day 5 versus 15.

This clonotype has more than one count but fewer than ten. The target antigen is unknown. Germline V gene data show CDR1 as SGHRS and CDR2 as YFSETQ. The junction had 4 bases not matched to a gene; V was cut back by 1 base and J by 4 bases. CDR3 size: 16 residues. Template switching with 5'RACE generated the TCR cDNA and added a universal primer site and UMIs. TCRdb itself ran the 5' RACE reads through MiXCR, one entry per CDR3 protein. The sample has 350,000 to 450,000 distinct CDR3 sequences; 15% to 20% are singletons. The chain recombines TRBV5-1 with TRBJ2-3, with 12 nucleotides matching TRBD1. This clonotype was sampled from a man aged 18-30 years who received the YFV17D yellow fever vaccine. The source was PBMCs, collected before the yellow fever booster vaccination. CDR3 bases: TGCGCCAGCAGCTTGAAGGGGACAGGGGGCTCAGATACGCAGTATTTT. Amino acids: CASSLKGTGGSDTQYF.